There are many counts of the clone carrying this TCR beta chain. This record comes from a study of T-cell reconstitution after alpha-beta-depleted transplantation in children. Construction of the TCRbeta library involved unique molecular identifiers. TCRdb reprocessed the PCR reads with MiXCR, giving one entry per CDR3 protein. The table has 450,000 to 500,000 distinct CDR3 sequences, around 13% seen once. The V segment lost 2 bases and the J segment 4 bases; nucleotides outside the gene matches: 8. This CDR3 has 17 amino acids. Germline V CDR1 and CDR2: SGHDT, YYEEEE. The TCR comes from a human donor who donated a stem cell graft to a child with combined immunodeficiency. The chain combines TRBV5-6 with TRBJ2-3, with 12 bases fitting TRBD1. This specimen was PBMCs from the stem cell graft donor, taken from the stem cell graft. CDR3 bases: TGTGCCAGCAGCTTCGGGACAGGGGGCGCAGTGGCAGATACGCAGTATTTT. Protein product: CASSFGTGGAVADTQYF.